The present TCR beta chain was sequenced within a study of CD8+CD57+ T cells in acquired aplastic anemia. Study-wide results and limits: With respect to CD8+ Simpson's diversity, patients and controls did not differ significantly. Patients and controls shared 25 to 30 CD8+ CDR3 sequences.

The germline CDR1 and CDR2 sequences are DFQATT and SNEGSKA (reference sequence). This CDR3 contains 14 residues. The V gene lost 1 base and the J gene lost 4 bases, with 11 bases spanning the gap. The template used for profiling TCR beta VDJ and CDR3 was genomic DNA. Each CDR3 protein is one row after TCRdb ran MiXCR on the reads. The data show about 210,000 distinct CDR3 sequences, about 59% seen once. As concerns this clonotype: Its matching antigen is unknown.

The sequence was collected from a human donor in good health. V and J are TRBV20-1 and TRBJ2-1; possible D gene TRBD2, 6 bases. The sample was sorted CD4+, CD8+, or CD8+CD57+ T cells (not recorded which) from PBMCs. As DNA, the CDR3 is TGCAGTGCTAGAGGACTAGAGCTGTACAATGAGCAGTTCTTC. Residues: CSARGLELYNEQFF.